This TCR beta chain was profiled in a study of shared clonotypes between healthy human individuals. Libraries were prepared by immunoSEQ multiplex PCR; TCRdb keeps only in-frame clonotypes and omits some of them. Of under 750,000 clones in the sample, just under 75% were seen once. This clone appeared a few times. The germline V and J ends were trimmed by 0 bases and 8 bases, with 10 bases remaining between them. Germline CDR1 reads LGHNA; CDR2 reads YNFKEQ. The CDR3 consists of 14 residues. The chain recombines TRBV4-2 with TRBJ1-4; D gene uncertain. Input material: memory CD4+ T cells sorted from blood. Stated subset: CD45RA-negative fraction. The TCR originated in a woman aged 25 to 39 in good health. CDR3 DNA sequence: TGTGCCAGCAGCCAAGACTCGTGGGGAGAAAAACTGTTTTTT. Its protein product is CASSQDSWGEKLFF.